These 30 T cell receptor beta chains came from one sample sequenced in a study of T cells in Graves' hyperthyroidism and ophthalmopathy. RNA transcripts yielded amplified TCR beta CDR3 regions. First-round RT-PCR targeting the TCR CDR3 was performed with the HTBI primer set. TCRdb re-derived calls from the multiplex PCR reads in MiXCR, one entry per CDR3 protein. The table lists over 650,000 distinct CDR3 sequences, about a sixth of them singletons. Sequencing input: blood. These TCRs come from a man aged 18 to 30 with Graves' hyperthyroidism.

CDR3 region: CASSSHQDRGRNEQFF. Here the CDR3 DNA reads TGTGCCAGCAGTTCCCACCAAGACAGGGGCCGAAATGAGCAGTTCTTC. V and J are TRBV6-1 and TRBJ2-1, with 8 bases that match TRBD1. V lost 5 bases to trimming and J lost 7 bases; unmatched junction nucleotides: 13. Germline-derived CDR1 and CDR2 are MNHNS and SASEGT. The CDR3 is 16 residues long.

Only one count was recorded for this clonotype. The V and J genes are TRBV19 and TRBJ2-7; D unresolved. Germline V lookup: CDR1 LNHDA, CDR2 SQIVND (reference sequence). V lost 3 bases, J lost 0 bases, and 12 bases lay in between. CDR3 length: 15 residues. CDR3 sequence (DNA): TGTGCCAGTAGTATGAAGGGTGACAACTCCTACGAGCAGTACTTC. Protein sequence: CASSMKGDNSYEQYF.

This clonotype was recorded at least ten times. The CDR3 here is CASTQNSVHEQYF. The CDR3 nucleotides are TGTGCCAGCACCCAGAATAGCGTCCACGAGCAGTACTTC. The chain couples TRBV11-1 to TRBJ2-7; D is possibly TRBD2 (5 bases). V was cut by 7 bases and J by 5 bases, with 15 bases left in between. The CDR3 has 13 amino acids. Germline assignment: CDR1 SGHAT and CDR2 FQDESV (reference sequence).

This clonotype came up a few times. This rearrangement joins TRBV19 to TRBJ2-7; 12 nucleotides match TRBD2. Germline V gives CDR1 LNHDA, CDR2 SQIVND (reference sequence). The junction had 9 bases not matched to a gene; V was cut back by 9 bases and J by 3 bases. The CDR3 runs 15 residues. The CDR3: CARKFRTSGNYEQYF. CDR3 bases: TGTGCCAGGAAGTTTCGGACTAGCGGGAACTACGAGCAGTACTTC.

In its sample, this clonotype was seen a few times. The genes are TRBV5-1 and TRBJ2-3; TRBD1 aligns across 9 bases. This CDR3 is built from 16 residues. J was trimmed by 2 bases and V by 0 bases; bases with no gene match: 4. The germline V gene has CDR1 SGHRS and CDR2 YFSETQ. The CDR3 DNA follows: TGCGCCAGCAGCTTGGGGGACAGGGAAGACACAGATACGCAGTATTTT. Residues: CASSLGDREDTDTQYF.

There are many counts of this clonotype. This chain uses TRBV24-1 with TRBJ2-3, with D possibly being TRBD2 (6 bases). The V end lost 5 bases, the J end lost 1 base, and 15 bases lay between the germline ends. CDR3 length: 16 amino acids. Germline values: CDR1 KGHDR, CDR2 SFDVKD. The CDR3 coding sequence is TGTGCCACCAGTGGTTTAGGGCAGCGGGGCACAGATACGCAGTATTTT. Amino acids: CATSGLGQRGTDTQYF.

The J gene is TRBJ1-2, the V gene TRBV25-1, with 8 bases lining up with TRBD1. This CDR3 spans 17 amino acids. The germline V gene encodes CDR1 MGHDK and CDR2 SYGVNS. The V and J ends lost 3 bases and 7 bases, in that order; junction bases with no gene match: 16. The DNA for the CDR3 is TGTGCCAGCAGTGATACCTCGAGGACAGGGAGGTCGGGTGGCTACACCTTC. Translated, it gives CASSDTSRTGRSGGYTF.

The chain uses TRBV7-8 and TRBJ1-1; D may be TRBD1 (6 bases). The CDR3 is made up of 15 amino acids. V was clipped by 1 base and J by 3 bases, with 12 bases between them. CDR1 and CDR2 from the germline V gene are SGHVS and FQNEAQ. The CDR3 region has the DNA TGTGCCAGCAGCTTAGTCGGGGGGGCGGACACTGAAGCTTTCTTT. This encodes CASSLVGGADTEAFF.

This clonotype was counted many times. The gene calls are TRBV11-2 and TRBJ2-5, with TRBD2 matching 8 bases. V was pared by 5 bases and J by 9 bases, with 8 bases of the junction left unmatched. There are 13 residues in the CDR3. Germline loops: CDR1 SGHAT, CDR2 FQNNGV. In nucleotides, the CDR3 is TGTGCCAGCAGCCCTCCGGGGGGGGAACCCCAGTACTTC. Protein: CASSPPGGEPQYF.

This clonotype came up a few times. The chain joins TRBV6-1 to TRBJ1-5; 7 bases fit TRBD1. The CDR3 is made up of 14 amino acids. V shed 9 bases and J 4 bases; nucleotides not matched to a gene: 9. The germline gives CDR1 MNHNS, CDR2 SASEGT. CDR3 in amino acids: CASSGGARNQPQHF. As DNA, the CDR3 is TGTGCCAGTTCAGGGGGGGCGCGAAATCAGCCCCAGCATTTT.

Of note for this clonotype: Since no conserved phenylalanine or tryptophan closes the CDR3, a read error is the likely cause. The CDR3 reads CASRRGQSSYEQYL. DNA of the CDR3: TGTGCCAGCAGGCGGGGGCAAAGCTCCTACGAGCAGTACCTC. This chain joins TRBV12-3 or TRBV12-4 and TRBJ2-7; tentatively, D is TRBD2 (7 bases). This CDR3 spans 14 amino acids. V shed 6 bases and J shed 0 bases, with 12 bases lying between them.

This clonotype showed up just a few times. This chain's CDR3 is CASSSDRERPQHF. The CDR3 nucleotides are TGTGCCAGCAGCTCCGACAGGGAGCGGCCCCAGCATTTT. The chain joins TRBV6-1 to TRBJ1-5; 7 bases map to TRBD1. Looked up from germline, CDR1 is MNHNS and CDR2 is SASEGT. V was clipped by 6 bases and J by 9 bases; unmatched bases: 8. The CDR3 runs to 13 residues.

With respect to this clonotype: The junction departs from the called germline gene at one end, perhaps through a read error. The rearrangement joins TRBV5-1 to TRBJ2-5, with 12 bases identical to TRBD2. The germline V gene has CDR1 SGHRS and CDR2 YFSETQ. This CDR3 is 17 amino acids long. CDR3 protein: CASRLAGRTSGTETQYF. The CDR3 DNA follows: TGCGCCAGCAGGTTGGCCGGCAGGACTAGCGGGACGGAGACCCAGTACTTC.

V gene TRBV4-3 combines with J gene TRBJ2-7, with TRBD1 identical over 9 bases. From germline, CDR1 is LGHNA and CDR2 YSLEER. Germline trimming cut 4 bases from V and 6 bases from J; bases unmatched to any gene: 10. CDR3 length: 15 residues. CDR3 in DNA: TGCGCCAGCAGCCGAGGGACAGGGTTCGCCTCCGAGCAGTACTTC. It encodes CASSRGTGFASEQYF.

This clonotype has only a few counts. V usage is TRBV24-1 and J usage is TRBJ1-1; weak D call: TRBD1 (6 bases). CDR1 KGHDR and CDR2 SFDVKD come from the germline V gene. V lost 7 bases and J 1 base, leaving 21 bases between the germline ends. The CDR3 spans 17 residues. The CDR3 DNA follows: TGTGCCACCAGCCCTGGAGGGGGGTTTAATTCGAACACTGAAGCTTTCTTT. Translated, it gives CATSPGGGFNSNTEAFF.

This clonotype was seen many times. The chain joins TRBV28 to TRBJ2-4, with TRBD2 identical over 8 bases. The CDR3 sequence is 14 residues long. Germline assignment: CDR1 MDHEN and CDR2 SYDVKM. The junction had 9 bases not matched to a gene; V was cut back by 7 bases and J by 7 bases. The CDR3 here is CASTSGGLGNIQYF. The DNA of the CDR3 is TGTGCCAGCACCTCGGGGGGGTTAGGGAACATTCAGTACTTC.

The J gene is TRBJ1-2, the V gene TRBV30; TRBD1 matches at 9 bases. The CDR3 runs to 12 residues. Germline CDR1 and CDR2: GTSNPN and SVGIG (reference sequence). V lost 1 base and J lost 6; bases outside the gene matches: 0. The CDR3 loop is CAWSDRGHGYTF. In nucleotides, the CDR3 is TGTGCCTGGAGTGACAGGGGGCATGGCTACACCTTC.

The sample holds many counts of this clonotype. This chain uses TRBV27 with TRBJ1-1; D is perhaps TRBD1 (5 bases). The CDR3 sequence is 15 residues long. With 1 base removed from V and 4 bases from J, the gap between germline ends came to 13 bases. Germline V lookup: CDR1 MNHEY, CDR2 SMNVEV (reference sequence). The CDR3 region is CASSLLPGLGTEAFF. CDR3 in DNA: TGTGCCAGCAGTTTATTGCCAGGGTTGGGCACTGAAGCTTTCTTT.

Many counts were recorded for this clonotype. The chain combines TRBV12-3 or TRBV12-4 with TRBJ2-5; D gene uncertain. The V and J ends lost 1 base and 3 bases respectively, with 9 bases between them. There are 14 residues in the CDR3. CDR3 region: CASSLVYLEETQYF. The CDR3 DNA sequence: TGTGCCAGCAGTTTAGTCTACTTAGAAGAGACCCAGTACTTC.

Regarding this clonotype: One base away lies a much larger clone, so this may be a sequencing read error. This rearrangement joins TRBV5-1 to TRBJ2-1, with 9 bases fitting TRBD2. The J call may be in error: the DNA end matches TRBJ2-7 better. Germline-derived CDR1 and CDR2 are SGHRS and YFSETQ. CDR3 size: 17 residues. In nucleotides, the CDR3 is TGCGCCAGCAGCGGCCCGAGGAGCGGGAGGCCACAAACTGAGCAGTACTTC. Translation gives CASSGPRSGRPQTEQYF.

This clonotype came up many times. This chain joins TRBV28 and TRBJ1-2; no firm D call. The CDR3 totals 14 residues. The germline CDR1 and CDR2 sequences are MDHEN and SYDVKM. The ends were cut back, 2 bases at V and 6 bases at J, with 13 bases in the middle. CDR3 amino acids: CASSLTGFRDGYTF. CDR3 coding DNA: TGTGCCAGCAGTTTAACTGGGTTTAGAGATGGCTACACCTTC.

This chain links TRBV5-6 with TRBJ1-6; no clear D gene. The germline V gene encodes CDR1 SGHDT and CDR2 YYEEEE. Deletions cut 2 bases from V and 8 bases from J, with 8 bases between. The CDR3 extends over 13 amino acids. CDR3 in DNA: TGTGCCAGCAGCTTTGTGCCGGATTCACCCCTCCACTTT. Residues: CASSFVPDSPLHF.

V and J are TRBV28 and TRBJ2-7, with D possibly being TRBD1 (7 bases). The germline V gene has CDR1 MDHEN and CDR2 SYDVKM. V was clipped by 7 bases and J by 4 bases, with 20 bases between them. The CDR3 has 15 amino acids. The DNA of the CDR3 is TGTGCCAGCAAACCCCAGGCGGGACAGCCATACGAGCAGTACTTC. Protein product: CASKPQAGQPYEQYF. Full variable domain (outside the CDR3, taken from reference TRBV28 and TRBJ2-7): DVKVTQSSRYLVKRTGEKVFLECVQDMDHENMFWYRQDPGLGLRLIYFSYDVKMKEKGDIPEGYSVSREKKERFSLILESASTNQTSMYLCASKPQAGQPYEQYFGPGTRLTVT.

The CDR3 DNA reads TGTGCCAGCAGCTTGGGAGGCGGGGGGAAAGAGACCCAGTACTTC. This sequence encodes CASSLGGGGKETQYF. The rearrangement uses TRBV5-4 and TRBJ2-5; TRBD2 agrees at 8 bases. The CDR3 extends over 15 amino acids. V was pared by 0 bases and J by 3 bases, with 4 bases of the junction left unmatched. CDR1 SGHNT and CDR2 YYREEE come from the germline V gene (reference sequence).

The rearrangement links TRBV7-6 to TRBJ2-7; 8 bases fit TRBD1. V shed 4 bases and J 5 bases; nucleotides not matched to a gene: 10. The length of the CDR3 is 15 residues. Looked up from germline, CDR1 is SGHVS and CDR2 is FNYEAQ. The CDR3 bases are TGTGCCAGCAGCTCCCCCTCCGGGACAGGAAACGAGCAGTACTTC. Translated, it gives CASSSPSGTGNEQYF.

J is TRBJ2-1 and V is TRBV11-2, with TRBD2 matching 7 bases. V was pared by 2 bases and J by 0 bases, with 7 bases of the junction left unmatched. Germline lookup yields CDR1 SGHAT and CDR2 FQNNGV. The CDR3 runs 17 residues. This CDR3 reads CASSLFSSGSSYNEQFF. In DNA form, the CDR3 reads TGTGCCAGCAGCTTATTCTCTAGCGGAAGCTCCTACAATGAGCAGTTCTTC.

This clonotype was recorded many times. J is TRBJ2-7 and V is TRBV28, with 10 bases fitting TRBD2. CDR3 length equals 16 residues. Trimming removed 3 bases from V and 1 base from J; junction bases left unmatched: 6. CDR1 is MDHEN, CDR2 SYDVKM, per germline. The CDR3: CASSFLTSGTSYEQYF. CDR3 DNA sequence: TGTGCCAGCAGTTTCCTTACTAGCGGGACTTCCTACGAGCAGTACTTC.

This clonotype was seen at least ten times. The V call is TRBV27, the J call TRBJ2-1; the D gene is possibly TRBD1 (6 bases). There are 13 residues in the CDR3. V dropped 2 bases and J dropped 5 bases, with 7 bases sitting between them. The germline V gene has CDR1 MNHEY and CDR2 SMNVEV (reference sequence). The CDR3 DNA is TGTGCCAGCAGTTTACAGGGGAACAATGAGCAGTTCTTC. Amino acid sequence: CASSLQGNNEQFF.

This clonotype occurred many times. The chain combines TRBV6-1 with TRBJ2-1; 12 nucleotides line up with TRBD2. Per germline, CDR1 MNHNS and CDR2 SASEGT. This CDR3 has 15 residues. J gave up 11 bases and V 4 bases, and 9 bases lay outside the gene matches. The CDR3, as DNA: TGTGCCAGCAGTGGCGAGCGGCTAGCGGGAGGGAAGCAGTTCTTC. It specifies CASSGERLAGGKQFF.

This clonotype was seen ten or more times. The V gene is TRBV7-9, the J gene TRBJ2-2; D unclear. Germline V gene sequence: CDR1 SEHNR, CDR2 FQNEAQ (reference sequence). The CDR3 spans 14 residues. With 1 base removed from V and 2 bases from J, the gap between germline ends came to 5 bases. The CDR3 nucleotides read TGTGCCAGCAGCTTAGTCGAAAACACCGGGGAGCTGTTTTTT. Protein sequence: CASSLVENTGELFF.